The T cell receptor beta chain described here comes from a study of Ad26.COV2.S vaccination and SARS-CoV-2 variants. Study context: A COV1001 Ad26.COV2.S trial-arm participant provided the sample. Ad26.COV2.S shots went into the muscle once or twice, 56 days apart.

Repertoires were generated with immunoSEQ multiplex PCR, while TCRdb's copy carries only in-frame clones and drops some. Among some 500,000 clones, about 88% were seen once, and the ten largest hold around 2.5%. The CDR3 is made up of 13 amino acids. V lost 7 bases to trimming and J lost 8 bases; unmatched junction nucleotides: 5. Germline V gives CDR1 SNHLY, CDR2 FYNNEI. Study observations and caveats: Reportedly, spike-specific CD8+ and CD4+ T cell responses achieved substantial breadth once vaccination had taken place.

Treatment of the sample: 19 received Ad26.COV2.S at low or high dose, single or two shots; 5 received placebo; per-sample allocation not given. Specimens were obtained on day 63 following the first vaccine or placebo injection. To note about this clone: No antigen is known for it.

Sample: peripheral blood, taken in a trial of Ad26.COV2.S vaccine versus placebo. The TCR originated in a person between 18 and 60 years old who received the Ad26.COV2.S COVID-19 vaccine or a placebo. The chain uses TRBV2 and TRBJ1-6, with 7 positions matching TRBD1. The CDR3 protein is CASTPTGHSPLHF. The CDR3 DNA is TGTGCCAGCACGCCGACAGGGCATTCACCCCTCCACTTT.